The rows below give T cell receptor beta chains drawn from one sample of a study of T-cell memory formation after mild COVID-19. One entry per CDR3 protein results from TCRdb running MiXCR on the 5' RACE reads. The table lists roughly 110,000 distinct CDR3 sequences, approximately 14% of them singletons. The sample taken for sequencing was PBMCs or a T cell subset sorted from them (not recorded which). The receptors derive from a man between 18 and 29 years old who had mild COVID-19 (a few samples of this study predate the infection). Cell type and time point are not known. The CDR3 runs from the conserved cysteine through the conserved F or W. The D gene is left open where the match is weak. Size is omitted from some rows. Given values are once, few, many or a class for expanded clones.

d_call,j_call,v_call,clone_size,cdr3_aa,cdr3_nt
.,TRBJ1-1,TRBV6-2/TRBV6-3,.,CASSYKVATEAFF,TGTGCCAGCAGTTACAAGGTTGCCACTGAAGCTTTCTTT
TRBD1,TRBJ2-1,TRBV7-3,few,CASSQKATGADNEQFF,TGTGCCAGCAGTCAGAAAGCGACAGGGGCAGACAATGAGCAGTTCTTC
.,TRBJ2-7,TRBV4-1,.,CASSQDQAATYEQYF,TGCGCCAGCAGCCAAGATCAGGCAGCGACCTACGAGCAGTACTTC
.,TRBJ2-1,TRBV18,once,CASSPEGGAMDEQFF,TGTGCCAGCTCACCAGAAGGGGGGGCCATGGATGAGCAGTTCTTC
TRBD1,TRBJ2-1,TRBV20-1,few,CSARPGQGTYNEQFF,TGCAGTGCTAGGCCGGGACAGGGGACCTACAATGAGCAGTTCTTC
.,TRBJ1-1,TRBV4-1,.,CASSQERVPGHWSFF,TGCGCCAGCAGCCAAGAACGCGTCCCGGGACATTGGTCTTTCTTT
.,TRBJ1-2,TRBV25-1,few,CASSESGGAGYGYTF,TGTGCCAGCAGTGAATCCGGGGGCGCTGGGTATGGCTACACCTTC
TRBD1,TRBJ1-5,TRBV28,.,CASRSTGGSNQPQHF,TGTGCCAGCAGGTCGACAGGGGGAAGCAATCAGCCCCAGCATTTT
.,TRBJ2-5,TRBV29-1,few,CSVEGTNHRFQETQYF,TGCAGCGTTGAGGGGACCAACCACAGGTTCCAAGAGACCCAGTACTTC
.,TRBJ2-1,TRBV5-6,few,CASSFGPIGGGTYNEQFF,TGTGCCAGCAGCTTCGGTCCGATCGGAGGTGGGACTTACAATGAGCAGTTCTTC
.,TRBJ1-2,TRBV6-5,.,CASSYSPGHLYGYTF,TGTGCCAGCAGTTACTCGCCAGGGCATCTCTATGGCTACACCTTC
TRBD2,TRBJ2-7,TRBV10-3,.,CAISEAGGRDEQYF,TGTGCCATCAGTGAGGCGGGGGGGCGAGACGAGCAGTACTTC
.,TRBJ1-2,TRBV29-1,many,CSVGGYGYTF,TGCAGCGTTGGGGGATATGGCTACACCTTC
TRBD1,TRBJ1-4,TRBV7-9,few,CASSPKGGQGGRSNEKLFF,TGTGCCAGCAGCCCAAAGGGCGGACAGGGGGGAAGAAGTAATGAAAAACTGTTTTTT
.,TRBJ2-7,TRBV27,few,CASSFRGYYEQYF,TGTGCCAGCAGTTTCCGGGGTTACTACGAGCAGTACTTC
.,TRBJ2-3,TRBV20-1,few,CSARALEVSVYPTDTQYF,TGCAGTGCTAGAGCTCTAGAAGTGAGCGTCTATCCCACAGATACGCAGTATTTT
TRBD1,TRBJ1-1,TRBV5-1,.,CASGHRGRNTEAFF,TGCGCCAGCGGACACAGGGGGCGGAACACTGAAGCTTTCTTT
.,TRBJ2-3,TRBV4-3,few,CASSQVSGADTQYF,TGCGCCAGCAGCCAAGTCTCAGGAGCAGATACGCAGTATTTT
.,TRBJ2-5,TRBV5-1,many,CASSLEIPGRETQYF,TGCGCCAGCAGCTTGGAAATTCCAGGGCGAGAGACCCAGTACTTC
TRBD1,TRBJ2-5,TRBV9,few,CASSPLTGQEQETQYF,TGTGCCAGCAGCCCGTTGACAGGGCAAGAACAAGAGACCCAGTACTTC
.,TRBJ1-5,TRBV7-8,many,CASSKVEGTYSNQPQHF,TGTGCCAGCAGCAAGGTGGAGGGGACTTATAGCAATCAGCCCCAGCATTTT
TRBD2,TRBJ2-1,TRBV6-2/TRBV6-3,few,CASSYSRGLAGGFAYNEQFF,TGTGCCAGCAGTTACTCGAGGGGACTAGCGGGGGGTTTTGCCTACAATGAGCAGTTCTTC
.,TRBJ2-2,TRBV20-1,.,CSAVDGNTGELFF,TGCAGTGCAGTCGACGGGAACACCGGGGAGCTGTTTTTT
TRBD2,TRBJ2-5,TRBV7-9,.,CASSTAGGRPETQYF,TGTGCCAGCAGCACAGCGGGAGGAAGGCCAGAGACCCAGTACTTC
TRBD2,TRBJ2-1,TRBV7-8,.,CASSLKRGGTNEQFF,TGTGCCAGCAGCCTGAAGCGGGGGGGGACAAATGAGCAGTTCTTC
TRBD1,TRBJ1-1,TRBV13,few,CASSSWTGYTEAFF,TGTGCCAGCAGCTCGTGGACAGGTTACACTGAAGCTTTCTTT
TRBD1,TRBJ1-5,TRBV2,few,CASRETGTGYLSNQPQHF,TGTGCCAGCAGAGAGACCGGGACAGGGTATCTTAGCAATCAGCCCCAGCATTTT
TRBD1,TRBJ1-2,TRBV29-1,.,CSVVGGQGGGYTF,TGCAGCGTTGTGGGGGGACAGGGCGGTGGCTACACCTTC
.,TRBJ2-3,TRBV7-2,.,CASSPVGDTQYF,TGTGCCAGCAGCCCCGTAGGGGATACGCAGTATTTT
.,TRBJ1-1,TRBV27,few,CASSLTLSGTPEAFF,TGTGCCAGCAGTTTAACGCTTTCGGGGACCCCTGAAGCTTTCTTT